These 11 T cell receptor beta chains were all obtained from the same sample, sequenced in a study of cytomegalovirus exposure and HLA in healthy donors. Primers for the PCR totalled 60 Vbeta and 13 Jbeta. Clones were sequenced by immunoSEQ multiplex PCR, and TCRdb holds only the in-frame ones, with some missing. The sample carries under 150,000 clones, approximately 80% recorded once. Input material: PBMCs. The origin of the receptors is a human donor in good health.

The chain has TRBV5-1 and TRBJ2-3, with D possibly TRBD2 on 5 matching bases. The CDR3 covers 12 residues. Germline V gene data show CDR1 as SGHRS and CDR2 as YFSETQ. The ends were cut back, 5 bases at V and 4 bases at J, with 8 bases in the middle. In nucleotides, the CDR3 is TGCGCCAGCAGGGTAGCGTCAGATACGCAGTATTTT. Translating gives CASRVASDTQYF. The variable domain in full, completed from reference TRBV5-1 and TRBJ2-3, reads KAGVTQTPRYLIKTRGQQVTLSCSPISGHRSVSWYQQTPGQGLQFLFEYFSETQRNKGNFPGRFSGRQFSNSRSEMNVSTLELGDSALYLCASRVASDTQYFGPGTRLTVL.

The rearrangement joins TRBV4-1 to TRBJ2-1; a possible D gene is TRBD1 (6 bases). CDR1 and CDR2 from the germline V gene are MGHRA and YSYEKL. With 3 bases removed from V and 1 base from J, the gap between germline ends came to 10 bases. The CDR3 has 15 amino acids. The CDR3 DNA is TGCGCCAGCAGCCAGATCGGGACATCCTACAATGAGCAGTTCTTC. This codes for CASSQIGTSYNEQFF.

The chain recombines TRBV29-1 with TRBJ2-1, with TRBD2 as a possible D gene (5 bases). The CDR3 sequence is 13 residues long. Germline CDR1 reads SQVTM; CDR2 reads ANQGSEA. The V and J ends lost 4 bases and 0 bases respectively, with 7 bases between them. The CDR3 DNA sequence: TGCAGCGTTGTCGGGAACTCCTACAATGAGCAGTTCTTC. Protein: CSVVGNSYNEQFF.

The CDR3 region has the DNA TGTGCCAGCAGCACTCACGGGGGTTCAGAGGAAAAACTGTTTTTT. Translating it yields CASSTHGGSEEKLFF. The V gene is TRBV9, the J gene TRBJ1-4, with a possible D match to TRBD1 (5 bases). CDR3 length: 15 residues. Germline lookup yields CDR1 SGDLS and CDR2 YYNGEE. The V end was cut by 4 bases, the J end by 8 bases, with 18 bases between. The full variable domain, with the rest looked up from reference TRBV9 and TRBJ1-4, is DSGVTQTPKHLITATGQRVTLRCSPRSGDLSVYWYQQSLDQGLQFLIQYYNGEERAKGNILERFSAQQFPDLHSELNLSSLELGDSALYFCASSTHGGSEEKLFFGSGTQLSVL.

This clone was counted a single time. CDR3 sequence: CASSARTGGYSPLHF. In nucleotides, the CDR3 is TGTGCCAGCAGCGCCCGGACAGGGGGCTACTCACCCCTCCACTTT. V is TRBV9 and J is TRBJ1-6; TRBD1 aligns across 11 bases. V was pared by 3 bases and J by 10 bases, with 6 bases of the junction left unmatched. This CDR3 is 15 amino acids long. Germline V CDR1 and CDR2: SGDLS, YYNGEE.

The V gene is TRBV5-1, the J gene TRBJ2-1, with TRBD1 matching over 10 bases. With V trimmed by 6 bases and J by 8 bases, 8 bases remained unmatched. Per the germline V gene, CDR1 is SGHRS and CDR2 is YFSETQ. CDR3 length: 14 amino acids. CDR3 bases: TGCGCCAGCACCTGGACAGGGGGAATCGATGAGCAGTTCTTC. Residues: CASTWTGGIDEQFF.

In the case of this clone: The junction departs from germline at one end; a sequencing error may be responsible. In DNA form, the CDR3 reads TGCGCCAGCAGCCAAGAAACGACTAGCGGGATATTCAATGGGCAGTTCTTC. This gives the protein CASSQETTSGIFNGQFF. This chain connects TRBV4-1 to TRBJ2-1; 11 bases align to TRBD2. The CDR3 is 17 residues long. Germline V gene data show CDR1 as MGHRA and CDR2 as YSYEKL.

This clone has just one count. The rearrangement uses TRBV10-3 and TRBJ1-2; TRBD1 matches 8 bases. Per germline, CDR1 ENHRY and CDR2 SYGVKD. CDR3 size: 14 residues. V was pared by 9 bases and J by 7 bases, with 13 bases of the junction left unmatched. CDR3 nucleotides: TGTGCCATGGCCGGCGGGCAGGGGGCGGGTGGCTACACCTTC. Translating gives CAMAGGQGAGGYTF.

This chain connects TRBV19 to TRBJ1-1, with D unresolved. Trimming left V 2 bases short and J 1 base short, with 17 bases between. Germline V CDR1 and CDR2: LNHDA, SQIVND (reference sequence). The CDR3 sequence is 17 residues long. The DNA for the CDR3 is TGTGCCAGTAGTATAAGAGGCAGGCGTCGGGGGAACACTGAAGCTTTCTTT. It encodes CASSIRGRRRGNTEAFF.

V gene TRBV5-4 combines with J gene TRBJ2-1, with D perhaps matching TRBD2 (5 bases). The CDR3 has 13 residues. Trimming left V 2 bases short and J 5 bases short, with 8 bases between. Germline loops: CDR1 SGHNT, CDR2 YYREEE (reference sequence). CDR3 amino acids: CASSFGGNNEQFF. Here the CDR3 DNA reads TGTGCCAGCAGCTTCGGAGGAAACAATGAGCAGTTCTTC.

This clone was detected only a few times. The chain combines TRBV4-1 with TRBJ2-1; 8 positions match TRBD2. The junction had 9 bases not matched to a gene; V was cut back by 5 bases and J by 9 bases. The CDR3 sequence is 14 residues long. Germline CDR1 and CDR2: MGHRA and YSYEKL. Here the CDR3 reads CASSGSGAAAEQFF. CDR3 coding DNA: TGCGCCAGCAGCGGTAGCGGGGCTGCGGCTGAGCAGTTCTTC.